This is a list of T cell receptor beta chains from one sample in a study of radiotherapy plus CTLA-4 blockade in lung cancer. Repertoires were generated with immunoSEQ multiplex PCR, while TCRdb's copy carries only in-frame clones and drops some. The table has approximately 60,000 clones, 70% to 85% seen once. The material sequenced was peripheral blood, taken from a patient treated with radiotherapy plus ipilimumab. The source of these receptors is a human donor with non-small cell lung cancer who had a complete response to radiotherapy plus ipilimumab. Each CDR3 is given with its conserved first and last residue.

V gene | CDR3 length | CDR3 protein
TRBV7-2 | 15 | CASSFSGPTQETQYF
TRBV6-5 | 11 | CASSKGETQYF
TRBV5-6 | 12 | CASSQLTYGYTF
TRBV2 | 16 | CASRPSGSLANNEQFF
TRBV11-2 | 13 | CASSLDRRYEQYF
TRBV5-6 | 14 | CASSWTGLPRIQYF
TRBV19 | 15 | CASSPGLERYTEAFF
TRBV6-5 | 13 | CASSYMENTEAFF
TRBV27 | 15 | CASSSSWSSYNEQFF
TRBV9 | 16 | CASSPEGTSVAGKLFF
TRBV5-1 | 16 | CASRLTANSGANVLTF
TRBV27 | 14 | CASRSPGHHYGYTF
TRBV29-1 | 12 | CSAQDGGYEQYF
TRBV6-5 | 14 | CASSSGTGFQWAFF
TRBV6-5 | 14 | CALTGGSSGNTIYF
TRBV6-1 | 13 | CASSESGIDTQYF
TRBV6-5 | 14 | CASSRRESYNEQFF
TRBV11-3 | 17 | CASSLDQLAGYPGELFF
TRBV5-1 | 15 | CASSPAGLVQETQYF
TRBV19 | 14 | CASSIGGGGTEAFF
TRBV6-5 | 14 | CASRETGLDTEAFF
TRBV28 | 15 | CASLRGRTFQETQYF
TRBV5-1 | 16 | CASSFPGTVSTDTQYF
TRBV7-6 | 14 | CASSLVGNTGELFF